These 23 T cell receptor beta chains were all obtained from the same sample, sequenced in a study of cytomegalovirus exposure and HLA in healthy donors. Primers for the PCR totalled 60 Vbeta and 13 Jbeta. The method was immunoSEQ multiplex PCR; TCRdb's version includes in-frame clones alone and lacks a portion of them. The sample shows roughly 200,000 clones, roughly 87% of them seen only once. The sample taken for sequencing was PBMCs. All receptors derive from a boy between 2 and 10 years old in good health and CMV-seronegative.

CDR3 amino acids: CASSTWTGGGNQPQHF. The CDR3 DNA reads TGTGCCAGCAGTACCTGGACGGGCGGCGGGAATCAGCCCCAGCATTTT. The chain employs TRBV27 and TRBJ1-5; D uncertain. Germline V gene lookup returns CDR1 MNHEY and CDR2 SMNVEV (reference sequence). V dropped 5 bases and J dropped 4 bases, with 18 bases sitting between them. This CDR3 has 16 residues.

The V call is TRBV28, the J call TRBJ2-4; D perhaps matches TRBD1 (6 bases). Trimming left V 5 bases short and J 15 bases short, with 17 bases between. The germline gives CDR1 MDHEN, CDR2 SYDVKM. This CDR3 contains 12 residues. The chain's CDR3 is CASSTGARGLYF. Written as DNA, the CDR3 is TGTGCCAGCAGTACCGGAGCCAGGGGTCTGTACTTC.

This chain links TRBV27 with TRBJ1-1; D not resolved. V was trimmed by 5 bases and J by 0 bases, leaving 10 bases between them. The CDR3 has 14 residues. The V gene's germline CDR1 is MNHEY and CDR2 SMNVEV (reference sequence). CDR3 loop: CASSISGLNTEAFF. For the CDR3, the DNA is TGTGCCAGCAGTATCTCCGGTTTGAACACTGAAGCTTTCTTT.

Concerning this clone: The junction does not match germline at one end; this may be a read error. The chain links TRBV6-5 to TRBJ2-3; D remains unclear. This CDR3 has 13 amino acids. CDR1 is MNHEY and CDR2 is SVGAGI in the germline V gene. CDR3 loop: CAGSYKYGDTQYF. The CDR3 DNA reads TGTGCCGGCAGTTATAAGTACGGAGATACGCAGTATTTT.

The chain employs TRBV19 and TRBJ2-3, with TRBD1 matching over 10 bases. The germline V gene has CDR1 LNHDA and CDR2 SQIVND (reference sequence). V lost 7 bases, J lost 2 bases, and 9 bases stayed unmatched. This CDR3 comprises 16 residues. The CDR3 spells CASTRPGQGPTDTQYF. In DNA form, the CDR3 reads TGTGCCAGTACCAGACCGGGACAGGGGCCCACAGATACGCAGTATTTT.

The genes are TRBV29-1 and TRBJ2-7; 7 nucleotides line up with TRBD2. The CDR3 runs to 10 residues. The J segment lost 4 bases and the V segment lost 7 bases, leaving 1 base of the junction unmatched. The V gene's germline CDR1 is SQVTM and CDR2 ANQGSEA. The DNA of the CDR3 is TGCAGCGGGGGGGGGTACGAGCAGTACTTC. This translates into CSGGGYEQYF.

The chain links TRBV4-1 to TRBJ1-3; 7 bases agree with TRBD1. From germline, CDR1 is MGHRA and CDR2 YSYEKL. The junction had 12 bases not matched to a gene; V was cut back by 3 bases and J by 4 bases. The CDR3 is 17 residues long. This CDR3 is CASSHPMDRRDGNTIYF. CDR3 nucleotides: TGCGCCAGCAGCCACCCAATGGACAGGAGAGACGGAAACACCATATATTTT.

This clone was counted once. CDR3 residues: CASSILLGGDGRSPLHF. In DNA form, the CDR3 reads TGTGCCAGTAGTATCCTCCTGGGGGGGGACGGTAGGTCACCCCTCCACTTT. The J gene is TRBJ1-6, the V gene TRBV19; D is perhaps TRBD1 (5 bases). Germline V gives CDR1 LNHDA, CDR2 SQIVND (reference sequence). CDR3 length: 17 amino acids. Between the trimmed V and J ends, which lost 3 bases and 10 bases, there was a span of 22 bases.

The chain recombines TRBV28 with TRBJ2-1, with TRBD1 identical over 11 bases. The germline gives CDR1 MDHEN, CDR2 SYDVKM. V lost 6 bases, J lost 2 bases, and 9 bases stayed unmatched. This CDR3 spans 17 amino acids. Here the CDR3 DNA reads TGTGCCAGCAGCTACCAAACGGGACAGGGGGCCTACAATGAGCAGTTCTTC. Amino acids: CASSYQTGQGAYNEQFF.

The chain uses TRBV28 and TRBJ1-2; D is undetermined. Trimming cost V 3 bases and J 4 bases, with 9 bases left between them. CDR1 is MDHEN, CDR2 SYDVKM, per germline. The CDR3 runs 13 residues. CDR3 DNA: TGTGCCAGCAGTTTTATTCCTTCCTATGGCTACACCTTC. Protein product: CASSFIPSYGYTF.

A few counts support this clone. Written as DNA, the CDR3 is TGCAGCGTTGAAGGGGCAGGGGATGGGTTATGGAACCAAGAGACCCAGTACTTC. The encoded protein is CSVEGAGDGLWNQETQYF. The chain links TRBV29-1 to TRBJ2-5, with a weak D call TRBD1 (6 bases). Germline CDR1 SQVTM, CDR2 ANQGSEA. The CDR3 consists of 18 residues. The germline V and J ends were trimmed by 1 base and 0 bases, with 21 bases remaining between them. The complete variable domain, with remaining parts taken from reference TRBV29-1 and TRBJ2-5, reads SAVISQKPSRDICQRGTSLTIQCQVDSQVTMMFWYRQQPGQSLTLIATANQGSEATYESGFVIDKFPISRPNLTFSTLTVSNMSPEDSSIYLCSVEGAGDGLWNQETQYFGPGTRLLVL.

The chain combines TRBV9 with TRBJ2-7; a weak D match, TRBD1 (5 bases). Germline lookup yields CDR1 SGDLS and CDR2 YYNGEE. There are 13 residues in the CDR3. The V and J ends lost 3 bases and 5 bases respectively, with 12 bases between them. CDR3 nucleotide sequence: TGTGCCAGCAGCGCAGGTGGGGCAGACGAGCAGTACTTC. This gives the protein CASSAGGADEQYF.

The rearrangement uses TRBV6-1 and TRBJ1-2, with TRBD1 identical over 10 bases. Germline V gives CDR1 MNHNS, CDR2 SASEGT. J lost 3 bases, V lost 4 bases, and 2 bases had no gene match. The CDR3 has 14 amino acids. The CDR3 nucleotides read TGTGCCAGCAGTGGACAGGGGGCTGACTATGGCTACACCTTC. Its translation is CASSGQGADYGYTF.

This clone occurred a few times. This sequence joins TRBV30 and TRBJ1-3; possibly TRBD1 for D (5 bases). Trimming took off 5 bases at V and 5 bases at J, with 10 bases between the two ends. This CDR3 is 12 amino acids long. Germline values: CDR1 GTSNPN, CDR2 SVGIG (reference sequence). The CDR3 nucleotides read TGTGCCTGGTGGGGCAGCAGAAACACCATATATTTT. Translation gives CAWWGSRNTIYF.

V and J are TRBV27 and TRBJ2-1; D is uncertain. The CDR3 is 14 amino acids. V was pared by 6 bases and J by 5 bases, with 14 bases between. CDR1 and CDR2 (germline): MNHEY, SMNVEV (reference sequence). CDR3 in DNA: TGTGCCAGCAGGCAATCTAGGAATCACAATGAGCAGTTCTTC. This sequence encodes CASRQSRNHNEQFF.

The CDR3 DNA follows: TGTGCCAGCAGTTTGAGCCCCCCGGGGGTTAACGAGCAGTACTTC. As protein: CASSLSPPGVNEQYF. The chain couples TRBV27 to TRBJ2-7; TRBD2 might be the D (6 bases). Trimming shortened V by 3 bases and J by 5 bases, and 17 bases separated the two germline ends. The V gene's germline CDR1 is MNHEY and CDR2 SMNVEV (reference sequence). CDR3 length: 15 residues.

The chain carries TRBV30 and TRBJ2-2; TRBD1 matches at 8 bases. The CDR3 length is 14 residues. Trimming took 1 base from V and 6 from J; bases not matched to a gene: 4. Germline V gives CDR1 GTSNPN, CDR2 SVGIG (reference sequence). The CDR3 loop is CAWSGDRRAGELFF. CDR3 bases: TGTGCCTGGAGTGGGGACAGGAGGGCCGGGGAGCTGTTTTTT.

This sequence joins TRBV7-9 and TRBJ1-3, with a weak D call TRBD1 (5 bases). Germline lookup yields CDR1 SEHNR and CDR2 FQNEAQ (reference sequence). CDR3 length: 17 amino acids. V lost 1 base to trimming and J lost 0 bases, with 13 bases between them. CDR3 loop: CASSLGWGDFSGNTIYF. CDR3 in DNA: TGTGCCAGCAGCTTAGGATGGGGCGACTTCTCTGGAAACACCATATATTTT.

This chain uses TRBV6-1 with TRBJ2-5, with 8 positions matching TRBD2. Germline values: CDR1 MNHNS, CDR2 SASEGT. Trimming removed 10 bases from V and 7 bases from J; junction bases left unmatched: 17. The CDR3 runs to 15 residues. The CDR3 protein is CATHLGTRLAGTQYF. The CDR3 coding sequence is TGTGCCACGCACCTTGGGACTAGATTAGCGGGGACCCAGTACTTC.

The V call is TRBV7-9, the J call TRBJ2-5, with D perhaps matching TRBD1 (6 bases). Germline V CDR1 and CDR2: SEHNR, FQNEAQ (reference sequence). V was trimmed by 5 bases and J by 5 bases, leaving 15 bases between them. This CDR3 has 14 amino acids. For the CDR3, the DNA is TGTGCCAGCAGCCCCCTGACAGGCTGGGAGACCCAGTACTTC. It specifies CASSPLTGWETQYF.

V usage is TRBV14 and J usage is TRBJ2-1; 8 bases line up with TRBD1. Germline-derived CDR1 and CDR2 are SGHDN and FVKESK. Trimming removed 8 bases from V and 1 base from J; junction bases left unmatched: 4. The CDR3 totals 14 residues. CDR3 nucleotide sequence: TGTGCCAGCTCGGACAGGGCTTCCTACAATGAGCAGTTCTTC. This codes for CASSDRASYNEQFF.

The chain is built from TRBV5-1 and TRBJ2-2; 7 positions agree with TRBD2. J lost 7 bases, V lost 1 base, and 7 bases had no gene match. Germline CDR1 reads SGHRS; CDR2 reads YFSETQ. There are 15 residues in the CDR3. The CDR3 spells CASSLRAGADGELFF. The DNA for the CDR3 is TGCGCCAGCAGCTTGAGGGCGGGAGCGGACGGGGAGCTGTTTTTT. The full variable domain, completed using reference TRBV5-1 and TRBJ2-2, is KAGVTQTPRYLIKTRGQQVTLSCSPISGHRSVSWYQQTPGQGLQFLFEYFSETQRNKGNFPGRFSGRQFSNSRSEMNVSTLELGDSALYLCASSLRAGADGELFFGEGSRLTVL.

The genes are TRBV6-1 and TRBJ2-2, with D tentatively TRBD2 (5 bases). The CDR3 is made up of 14 amino acids. In germline, CDR1 is MNHNS, CDR2 SASEGT. V dropped 10 bases and J dropped 1 base, with 13 bases sitting between them. CDR3 in amino acids: CATPTGRNTGELFF. CDR3 nucleotides: TGTGCCACCCCGACGGGAAGGAACACCGGGGAGCTGTTTTTT.